Shown below are 14 T cell receptor beta chains from a single sample sequenced in a study of blood T cell repertoires in COVID-19. The protocol was immunoSEQ multiplex PCR, while the TCRdb copy is restricted to in-frame clones and leaves out a portion. This sample yields 220,000 or so clones, of which roughly 83% are seen a single time; roughly 2% belongs to the top ten. The sample taken for sequencing was PBMCs or T cells enriched from blood (not recorded which). The receptors derive from a woman between 45 and 60 years old who had recovered from COVID-19.

The chain combines TRBV15 with TRBJ2-1; TRBD2 might be the D (5 bases). CDR1 and CDR2 from the germline V gene are LNHNV and YYDKDF (reference sequence). V lost 5 bases to trimming and J lost 2 bases, with 22 bases between them. The CDR3 sequence is 18 residues long. CDR3 nucleotide sequence: TGTGCCACCAGCCCAAAACTCCGGGCCGGGAAGCCCTACAATGAGCAGTTCTTC. Translating gives CATSPKLRAGKPYNEQFF.

V usage is TRBV7-9 and J usage is TRBJ1-2, with D maybe TRBD1 (6 bases). Germline CDR1 is SEHNR and CDR2 is FQNEAQ (reference sequence). The CDR3 has 13 amino acids. V was cut by 0 bases and J by 8 bases, with 10 bases left in between. The CDR3 region has the DNA TGTGCCAGCAGCTTAGCGTTTGGGACAGGCTACACCTTC. As protein: CASSLAFGTGYTF.

V gene TRBV30 combines with J gene TRBJ1-5, with D unresolved. This CDR3 spans 15 amino acids. V lost 4 bases to trimming and J lost 1 base, with 14 bases between them. Germline CDR1 is GTSNPN and CDR2 is SVGIG (reference sequence). CDR3 sequence: CAWTEGGISNQPQHF. The CDR3 nucleotides are TGTGCCTGGACCGAGGGAGGGATAAGCAATCAGCCCCAGCATTTT.

This clone was recorded once. The chain recombines TRBV13 with TRBJ1-6; D is unresolved. Germline CDR1 reads PRHDT; CDR2 reads FYEKMQ (reference sequence). V lost 0 bases to trimming and J lost 14 bases, with 11 bases between them. CDR3 length equals 13 residues. This CDR3 reads CASSLGTSPTLHF. CDR3 nucleotides: TGTGCCAGCAGCTTAGGGACATCCCCCACCCTCCACTTT. The variable domain in full, with the rest retrieved from reference TRBV13 and TRBJ1-6, is AAGVIQSPRHLIKEKRETATLKCYPIPRHDTVYWYQQGPGQDPQFLISFYEKMQSDKGSIPDRFSAQQFSDYHSELNMSSLELGDSALYFCASSLGTSPTLHFGNGTRLTVT.

CDR3 region: CASSRGRGFNSGNTIYF. In DNA form, the CDR3 reads TGTGCCAGCTCCCGTGGGCGGGGGTTTAACTCTGGAAACACCATATATTTT. J is TRBJ1-3 and V is TRBV9, with D possibly matching TRBD1 (5 bases). The germline gives CDR1 SGDLS, CDR2 YYNGEE. The ends were cut back, 7 bases at V and 0 bases at J, with 20 bases in the middle. The CDR3 has 17 residues.

The V gene is TRBV24-1, the J gene TRBJ2-1, with D possibly matching TRBD2 (6 bases). V lost 3 bases and J 0 bases, leaving 11 bases between the germline ends. The CDR3 runs 16 residues. The germline V gene encodes CDR1 KGHDR and CDR2 SFDVKD. As DNA, the CDR3 is TGTGCCACCAGTGATGCGGAGGGAGGCTCCTACAATGAGCAGTTCTTC. It is translated as CATSDAEGGSYNEQFF.

J is TRBJ2-5 and V is TRBV30; D uncertain. The CDR3 runs to 11 residues. The V end was cut by 0 bases, the J end by 5 bases, with 4 bases between. The germline CDR1 and CDR2 sequences are GTSNPN and SVGIG (reference sequence). CDR3 sequence reads: CAWSVAETQYF. CDR3 sequence (DNA): TGTGCCTGGAGTGTAGCCGAGACCCAGTACTTC.

The chain joins TRBV5-1 to TRBJ2-2; the match to TRBD1 covers 9 bases. J lost 7 bases, V lost 4 bases, and 8 bases had no gene match. Germline V gives CDR1 SGHRS, CDR2 YFSETQ. The CDR3 runs to 15 residues. CDR3 bases: TGCGCCAGCAGCGCCGGACAGGGGCGGGTCGGGGAGCTGTTTTTT. It codes for CASSAGQGRVGELFF.

The V gene is TRBV15, the J gene TRBJ2-1, with D possibly being TRBD1 (6 bases). CDR1 is LNHNV and CDR2 is YYDKDF in the germline V gene (reference sequence). V was trimmed by 5 bases and J by 5 bases, leaving 16 bases between them. The CDR3 contains 15 residues. The CDR3, as DNA: TGTGCCACCAGCTTGGTCAGGACAGTAAACAATGAGCAGTTCTTC. This codes for CATSLVRTVNNEQFF.

The chain links TRBV7-9 to TRBJ2-5, with 12 positions matching TRBD1. CDR3 length: 15 residues. With 5 bases clipped from V and 7 bases from J, the junction kept 8 bases outside the gene matches. The V gene's germline CDR1 is SEHNR and CDR2 FQNEAQ (reference sequence). This CDR3 reads CASSPGTGGARTQYF. Here the CDR3 DNA reads TGTGCCAGCAGCCCAGGGACAGGGGGCGCCCGGACCCAGTACTTC. Full variable domain (outside the CDR3, taken from reference TRBV7-9 and TRBJ2-5): DTGVSQNPRHKITKRGQNVTFRCDPISEHNRLYWYRQTLGQGPEFLTYFQNEAQLEKSRLLSDRFSAERPKGSFSTLEIQRTEQGDSAMYLCASSPGTGGARTQYFGPGTRLLVL.

The chain couples TRBV15 to TRBJ1-5; TRBD1 aligns across 7 bases. The V and J ends lost 5 bases and 0 bases, in that order; junction bases with no gene match: 7. The CDR3 extends over 16 amino acids. Germline lookup yields CDR1 LNHNV and CDR2 YYDKDF (reference sequence). In DNA, the CDR3 is TGTGCCACCAGCGACCCCCGGACAGGTAGCAATCAGCCCCAGCATTTT. Translated, it gives CATSDPRTGSNQPQHF.

The table lists this clone with a few counts. The rearrangement uses TRBV3-1 (or the pseudogene TRBV3-2) and TRBJ1-4, with D maybe TRBD1 (5 bases). Germline assignment: CDR1 LGHDT and CDR2 YNNKEL (reference sequence). V gave up 0 bases and J gave up 8 bases, with 10 bases separating them. This CDR3 comprises 14 residues. The CDR3 here is CASSQDQGGEKLFF. The CDR3 DNA reads as TGTGCCAGCAGCCAAGATCAGGGAGGCGAAAAACTGTTTTTT.

This rearrangement joins TRBV18 to TRBJ1-2; no clear D. V was shortened by 3 bases and J by 8 bases, with 19 bases between the two germline ends. CDR1 and CDR2 from the germline V gene are KGHSH and LQKENI. This CDR3 contains 15 residues. CDR3 residues: CASSPETPPSKGYTF. CDR3 nucleotides: TGTGCCAGCTCACCTGAAACTCCACCTTCAAAGGGCTACACCTTC.

The chain combines TRBV27 with TRBJ1-2; 9 bases fit TRBD1. Per the germline V gene, CDR1 is MNHEY and CDR2 is SMNVEV (reference sequence). CDR3 length: 14 residues. Unmatched junction bases numbered 8, after V lost 6 bases and J lost 6 bases. As DNA, the CDR3 is TGTGCCAGCAGCACAAACAGGGGGCGGGATGGCTACACCTTC. Its translation is CASSTNRGRDGYTF.